A selection of T cell receptor beta chains follows, all from one sample in a study of type 1 regulatory T cells. In TCRdb, the reads were re-called with MiXCR into one record per CDR3 protein. The sample records roughly 68,000 distinct CDR3 sequences, roughly three fifths being singletons. These receptors' targets are unknown. Sequencing was performed on cultured T cells, either the whole culture or a sorted T cell fraction (not recorded which). The receptors originated from a human donor in good health. CDR3s leave out the opening cysteine and the closing phenylalanine or tryptophan.

v_call,cdr3_aa
TRBV15,ATTPETQGYGYT
TRBV29-1,SVVMPPYEQY
TRBV20-1,SARDLQAFYNEQF
TRBV6-6,ASTLKTGGRAGELF
TRBV14,ASSQVGLDEAF
TRBV10-3,AISESRSGRETF
TRBV20-1,SAAVQGPDTQY
TRBV20-1,SASAINEQF
TRBV4-1,ASSQGPGSGGPGNEQF
TRBV15,ATSSRDRADNQPQH
TRBV5-1,ASSLGGPATDTQY
TRBV18,ASSPPYRNTMQETQC
TRBV9,ASSGRQGTNGYT
TRBV3-1,ASSHSNDAWY
TRBV4-1,ASSQPLADTQY
TRBV27,ASSLRGSFTGELF
TRBV29-1,SVRQGGTEAF
TRBV7-2,ASSNRRGLAEHSTDTQY
TRBV27,ASGGLLSSYNEQF
TRBV19,ASYPRGRSNTGELF
TRBV2,ASNRDSNQPQH
TRBV20-1,SARQTSETQY
TRBV30,AWRRLAGGGNEQF
TRBV5-1,ASSLGPGGETQY
TRBV7-9,ASSHRGLQETQY
TRBV5-1,ASAPGFIITRDSYEQY
TRBV10-3,AIKRAGSVDTQY
TRBV24-1,ATSDPNRGGETQY
TRBV28,ASLGTGISAYEQY
TRBV4-1,ASSQDQPTANYGYT
TRBV20-1,SAPNQGKAGELF
TRBV20-1,SASGQGGYEQY
TRBV27,ASSPGMGYEQY
TRBV20-1,SARRLYNEQF
TRBV20-1,SASGGRETQY
TRBV2,ASSSLDEQF
TRBV3-1,ASSQARGLDYNEQF
TRBV7-2,ASSLDLLAGGKQETQY
TRBV6-5,ASSHRGNEQF
TRBV29-1,SVDGAVKETQY
TRBV5-1,ASSLTQTGKETQY